Listed below are T cell receptor beta chains from one sample, sequenced in a study of shared clonotypes between healthy human individuals. Sequencing was performed with immunoSEQ multiplex PCR; in TCRdb, only in-frame clones are kept and a portion is missing. The sample contains millions of clones, approximately 92% of which appear only once. Sequenced sample: naive CD4+ T cells sorted from blood. These receptors came from a young man in good health. CDR3s include the opening cysteine and the closing phenylalanine or tryptophan. The D gene is left open where the match is weak. Clone size is stated in some rows and not others, as once, few, many or a class when expanded.

CDR3 DNA,CDR3 protein,V gene,clone size,D gene,J gene
TGTGCCAGCAGTTTATGGGGTGCACTCGTTACAGATACGCAGTATTTT,CASSLWGALVTDTQYF,TRBV27,NA,NA,TRBJ2-3
TGTGCCAGCAGACTAGATCCTCGACAGCCCTATGGCTACACCTTC,CASRLDPRQPYGYTF,TRBV27,NA,NA,TRBJ1-2
TGCGCCAGCAGCTTGAATATTGGCGGGGTATACAATGAGCAGTTCTTC,CASSLNIGGVYNEQFF,TRBV5-1,once,NA,TRBJ2-1
TGTGCCAGCAGACCCGCGACCGGGACTAGCGTGAGGTCGAACACCGGGGAGCTGTTTTTT,CASRPATGTSVRSNTGELFF,TRBV27,NA,TRBD2,TRBJ2-2
TGCGCCAGCAGCCAAGGGGGAAGCACAGATACGCAGTATTTT,CASSQGGSTDTQYF,TRBV4-1,NA,NA,TRBJ2-3
TGTGCCAGCAGTTTCACCCGAGGGATGAGAGGAAACACCATATATTTT,CASSFTRGMRGNTIYF,TRBV6-5,NA,NA,TRBJ1-3
TGTGCCAGCAGGCTGGGGGCAGATACGCAGTATTTT,CASRLGADTQYF,TRBV7-2,NA,NA,TRBJ2-3
TGCGCCAGCAGACGCACGGGCGGACAGGACAACACTGAAGCTTTCTTT,CASRRTGGQDNTEAFF,TRBV5-1,NA,TRBD1,TRBJ1-1
TGTGCCAGCAGCCCGGGACTAGCGGGAGGAGAGACCCAGTACTTC,CASSPGLAGGETQYF,TRBV11-2,NA,TRBD2,TRBJ2-5
TGCGCCAGCAGCCCCCGGACGGATTCGATTTACGAGCAGTACTTC,CASSPRTDSIYEQYF,TRBV5-1,NA,NA,TRBJ2-7
TGTGCCAGTAGTATGATTCCGGGTTCAGGGGCCAACGTCCTGACTTTC,CASSMIPGSGANVLTF,TRBV19,NA,NA,TRBJ2-6
TGTGCCAGCAGTTATGGACCGGCCCAATACAATGAGCAGTTCTTC,CASSYGPAQYNEQFF,TRBV6-5,NA,NA,TRBJ2-1
TGTGCCAGCAGTGAAGCGCTGGGTGGCGGCTACACCTTC,CASSEALGGGYTF,TRBV2,NA,NA,TRBJ1-2
TGTGCCAGCAGCTTAACAGCTAACTATGGCTACACCTTC,CASSLTANYGYTF,TRBV7-3,NA,NA,TRBJ1-2
TGTGCCAGCAGCGCGGACAGGACCTACGAGCAGTACTTC,CASSADRTYEQYF,TRBV5-4,NA,TRBD1,TRBJ2-7
TGCGCCAGCAGCCAAAAAGTGACAGGGGGGACCGGGGAGCTGTTTTTT,CASSQKVTGGTGELFF,TRBV4-3,NA,TRBD1,TRBJ2-2
TGCGCCAGCAGCCAAGATGAGGTGCAGGCTAAAGGGTCCAAAAACATTCAGTACTTC,CASSQDEVQAKGSKNIQYF,TRBV4-3,NA,NA,TRBJ2-4
TGTGCCGTCGACAGGGGGGCTGGCTACACCTTC,CAVDRGAGYTF,TRBV10-3,NA,TRBD1,TRBJ1-2
TGTGCCAGCAGCAGTGGGCTCGGTGGAGGGGACTGGAATGAAAAACTGTTTTTT,CASSSGLGGGDWNEKLFF,TRBV21-1,NA,NA,TRBJ1-4
TGTGCCAGCAGCTTGAGTGAAGCTAGTGGTGGGGCTTTCTTT,CASSLSEASGGAFF,TRBV5-8,once,NA,TRBJ1-1
TGTGCCAGCAGTCACCGGGACGGGTGGGTCTACGAGCAGTACTTC,CASSHRDGWVYEQYF,TRBV5-8,NA,NA,TRBJ2-7
TGCGCCAGCAGCTTGGACAGTTGGGATAATAATTCACCCCTCCACTTT,CASSLDSWDNNSPLHF,TRBV5-1,NA,NA,TRBJ1-6
TGTGCCAGCAGCCGTGGGCATCGAGGCCAGGGCTTGTACGAGCAGTACTTC,CASSRGHRGQGLYEQYF,TRBV7-2,once,NA,TRBJ2-7
TGTGCCAGCAAGGTAGCGGTAGCGACCTACGAGCAGTACTTC,CASKVAVATYEQYF,TRBV2,NA,NA,TRBJ2-7
TGTGCCATCAGTGAGTCGCGGAGAGATACGCAGTATTTT,CAISESRRDTQYF,TRBV10-3,once,NA,TRBJ2-3
TGTGCCAGCAGCTTGACAGGGGTGAATTCACCCCTCCACTTT,CASSLTGVNSPLHF,TRBV7-9,NA,TRBD1,TRBJ1-6
TGTGCCAGCAGCCCCTGGGACGGCGTATCCAATGAGCAGTTCTTC,CASSPWDGVSNEQFF,TRBV9,once,NA,TRBJ2-1
TGCGCCAGCAGCCCCCTCCCCCCCGTTTCTAAGTACTTC,CASSPLPPVSKYF,TRBV4-1,NA,NA,TRBJ2-4
TGTGCCAGCAGCCTCCTGGGAACCTCATACGAGCAGTACTTC,CASSLLGTSYEQYF,TRBV7-9,NA,NA,TRBJ2-7
TGCGCCAGCGGCGGGACAGGTGAGCTTCATAATGAGCAGTTCTTC,CASGGTGELHNEQFF,TRBV5-1,NA,TRBD1,TRBJ2-1
TGCGCCAGCAGCTCGGGACAGAATCCCACAGATACGCAGTATTTT,CASSSGQNPTDTQYF,TRBV5-1,NA,TRBD1,TRBJ2-3
TGTGCCAGCCAAAGCGAGGGGGTCTCCTACGAGCAGTACTTC,CASQSEGVSYEQYF,TRBV6-5,once,NA,TRBJ2-7
TGCGCCAGCAGTGAGTCCCAGGGGGGAGGCACAGATACGCAGTATTTT,CASSESQGGGTDTQYF,TRBV10-1,NA,NA,TRBJ2-3
TGTGCCAGCAGTTCCTTAGCGGGAGCTCCCTACGAGCAGTACTTC,CASSSLAGAPYEQYF,TRBV6-6,NA,TRBD2,TRBJ2-7
TGTGCCAGCAGCTTGGGGGGACTAGCGGGAGGTCCCACCGGGGAGCTGTTTTTT,CASSLGGLAGGPTGELFF,TRBV5-4,NA,TRBD2,TRBJ2-2
TGTGCCAGCAGTTACTCGAAACTAGCGGGAGGAAAGCAGTACTTC,CASSYSKLAGGKQYF,TRBV6-5,NA,TRBD2,TRBJ2-7
TGTGCCAGCAGTCCCCCGGGACTTTTGAACACCGGGGAGCTGTTTTTT,CASSPPGLLNTGELFF,TRBV11-2,NA,NA,TRBJ2-2
TGTGCCACCAGGACTAGCGGAGGCCTTTGGTCGGACCAGTACTTC,CATRTSGGLWSDQYF,TRBV10-3,NA,TRBD2,TRBJ2-5
TGTGCCAGCAGCGCCCGGGACAGATGGGATACGCAGTATTTT,CASSARDRWDTQYF,TRBV7-9,NA,TRBD1,TRBJ2-3
TGTGCCAGCAGCGTCAGGGGGAGCAACGACGAGCAGTACTTC,CASSVRGSNDEQYF,TRBV11-2,NA,TRBD1,TRBJ2-7
TGTGCCTGGAGTGTCGGACGGATCTACGAGCAGTACTTC,CAWSVGRIYEQYF,TRBV30,NA,NA,TRBJ2-7
TGTGCCAGCAGTTTCCAGGGGCAGCCCTCCTACGAGCAGTACTTC,CASSFQGQPSYEQYF,TRBV28,once,NA,TRBJ2-7
TGTGCCAGTAGTATGGGAGAGACCCAGTACTTC,CASSMGETQYF,TRBV19,NA,NA,TRBJ2-5
TGTGCCAGCAGTTTAAGTGGCCAGGGGGTTTATAATTCACCCCTCCACTTT,CASSLSGQGVYNSPLHF,TRBV28,NA,TRBD1,TRBJ1-6
TGTGCCAGCAGCTTACACAGGCTGAACACTGAAGCTTTCTTT,CASSLHRLNTEAFF,TRBV7-9,NA,NA,TRBJ1-1
TGTGCCAGCAGGGACGAAAGTGAGCAGTTCTTC,CASRDESEQFF,TRBV6-1,few,NA,TRBJ2-1
TGTGCCAGCAGCCAAGATGGGGGAGGGGGCTACGAGCAGTACTTC,CASSQDGGGGYEQYF,TRBV4-2,NA,NA,TRBJ2-7
TGTGCCAGCAGTGAATCGGGCTACTACAATGAGCAGTTCTTC,CASSESGYYNEQFF,TRBV6-1,once,NA,TRBJ2-1
TGTGCCATCAGAGCCTCAGGGGACTACAATGAGCAGTTCTTC,CAIRASGDYNEQFF,TRBV10-3,NA,NA,TRBJ2-1
TGTGCCAGCAGCCAATCGGGAATTAATGAAAAACTGTTTTTT,CASSQSGINEKLFF,TRBV16,NA,NA,TRBJ1-4
TGTGCCAGCAGCTTAGGTGCTTCGGCAGGGGTAAATTCACCCCTCCACTTT,CASSLGASAGVNSPLHF,TRBV7-9,NA,NA,TRBJ1-6
TGTGCCAGCAGTTTAGCCTGGCGGGGAGGCTCTATTCAGTACTTC,CASSLAWRGGSIQYF,TRBV28,NA,NA,TRBJ2-4
TGTGCCAGCAGCTCCAGGGGATGGGATGAGCAGTTCTTC,CASSSRGWDEQFF,TRBV11-3,NA,NA,TRBJ2-1
TGTGCCAGCAGCTTAGCGCAGGGGACGGGAAACACCATATATTTT,CASSLAQGTGNTIYF,TRBV7-2,NA,NA,TRBJ1-3